The source of this T cell receptor (beta chain) is a study of OX40 agonist ivuxolimab in advanced cancers. Study as a whole: Treatment of patients was with ivuxolimab, an agonistic anti-OX40 (CD134) antibody.

Some clones are missing from TCRdb's copy, which holds only in-frame ones; the method was immunoSEQ multiplex PCR. The repertoire includes tens of thousands of clones, about 88% of them detected once, and 3.9% sits in the top ten. CDR3 length: 17 residues. V was pared by 3 bases and J by 0 bases, with 12 bases between. The germline V gene has CDR1 LNHDA and CDR2 SQIVND (reference sequence). The sample here was CD4+ or CD8+ T cells sorted from blood, taken in a trial of the OX40 agonist ivuxolimab. The receptor comes from an adult with an advanced solid tumor such as melanoma, head and neck, liver or kidney cancer. The chain recombines TRBV19 with TRBJ2-6; D uncertain. DNA for the CDR3: TGTGCCAGTAGTATTGACTCGTCTATCTCTGGGGCCAACGTCCTGACTTTC. This translates into CASSIDSSISGANVLTF.